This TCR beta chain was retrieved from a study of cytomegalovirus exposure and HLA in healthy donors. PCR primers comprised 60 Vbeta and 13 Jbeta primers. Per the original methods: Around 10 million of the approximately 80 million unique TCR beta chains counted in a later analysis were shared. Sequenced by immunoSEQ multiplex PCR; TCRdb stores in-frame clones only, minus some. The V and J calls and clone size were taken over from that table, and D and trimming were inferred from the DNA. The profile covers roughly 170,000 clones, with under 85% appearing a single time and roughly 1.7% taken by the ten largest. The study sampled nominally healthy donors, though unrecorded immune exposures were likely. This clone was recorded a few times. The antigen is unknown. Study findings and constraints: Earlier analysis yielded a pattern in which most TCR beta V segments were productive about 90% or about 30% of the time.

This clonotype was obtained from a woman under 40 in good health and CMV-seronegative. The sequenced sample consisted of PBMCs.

CDR3 bases: TGTGCCAGCAGCTTAGGAGGGGGCGCAGGGACTGAAGCTTTCTTT. Protein product: CASSLGGGAGTEAFF. The chain carries TRBV11-3 and TRBJ1-1, with 7 bases that match TRBD1. CDR3 length: 15 amino acids. Per the germline V gene, CDR1 is SGHNT and CDR2 is YENEEA. With V trimmed by 1 base and J by 5 bases, 7 bases remained unmatched.